The 8 T cell receptor beta chains given below trace back to one sample, sequenced in a study of blood T cell repertoires in COVID-19. Sequencing used immunoSEQ multiplex PCR; TCRdb keeps in-frame clones, though not all of them. The sample records under 400,000 clones, about 90% being singletons. The sequenced material came from peripheral blood. All receptors derive from a woman aged 25 to 39 with COVID-19, enrolled during active disease.

V usage is TRBV19 and J usage is TRBJ2-1; D unresolved. Trimming took off 3 bases at V and 13 bases at J, with 16 bases between the two ends. The CDR3 runs to 13 residues. From germline, CDR1 is LNHDA and CDR2 SQIVND (reference sequence). CDR3 nucleotides: TGTGCCAGTAGTATTGGGCCATTAGATCGTCAGTTCTTC. Amino acid sequence: CASSIGPLDRQFF.

The rearrangement joins TRBV29-1 to TRBJ2-3; D is possibly TRBD1 (6 bases). The CDR3 sequence is 16 residues long. From germline, CDR1 is SQVTM and CDR2 ANQGSEA. V shed 3 bases and J shed 4 bases, with 20 bases lying between them. As DNA, the CDR3 is TGCAGCGTTGATGGGACACCAGACCAGGGTGCAGATACGCAGTATTTT. Protein sequence: CSVDGTPDQGADTQYF.

The chain uses TRBV4-1 and TRBJ1-6; D may be TRBD1 (6 bases). With 1 base removed from V and 5 bases from J, the gap between germline ends came to 12 bases. CDR1 MGHRA and CDR2 YSYEKL come from the germline V gene. The CDR3 loop spans 16 amino acids. The CDR3 spells CASSQGRTAHNSPLHF. The CDR3 DNA reads as TGCGCCAGCAGCCAAGGCCGGACAGCCCATAATTCACCCCTCCACTTT.

This chain connects TRBV3-1 (or the pseudogene TRBV3-2) to TRBJ2-5, with 8 bases that match TRBD2. V shed 4 bases and J 4 bases; nucleotides not matched to a gene: 2. Germline CDR1 LGHDT, CDR2 YNNKEL (reference sequence). The CDR3 spans 13 residues. The CDR3 DNA reads as TGTGCCAGCAGCCCCGGGAGGGTAGAGACCCAGTACTTC. Translation: CASSPGRVETQYF.

The chain carries TRBV20-1 and TRBJ2-7; D may be TRBD1 (6 bases). V dropped 3 bases and J dropped 2 bases, with 14 bases sitting between them. Germline V gene sequence: CDR1 DFQATT, CDR2 SNEGSKA (reference sequence). This CDR3 is built from 14 residues. The CDR3 DNA reads TGCAGTGCTAGTAAAGGGGGACAAACCTACGAGCAGTACTTC. Its protein is CSASKGGQTYEQYF.

This rearrangement joins TRBV7-2 to TRBJ1-1, with unresolved D. This CDR3 has 17 amino acids. Germline V CDR1 and CDR2: SGHTA, FQGNSA. The V and J ends lost 2 bases and 5 bases respectively, with 21 bases between them. The DNA for the CDR3 is TGTGCCAGCAGCTTACGCCCTCGCTTCCCCGGTCGGACTGAAGCTTTCTTT. Protein: CASSLRPRFPGRTEAFF.

This chain connects TRBV7-2 to TRBJ2-5; TRBD2 agrees at 13 bases. This CDR3 is 17 amino acids long. The germline V gene encodes CDR1 SGHTA and CDR2 FQGNSA. With 5 bases clipped from V and 2 bases from J, the junction kept 8 bases outside the gene matches. CDR3 residues: CASSQLAGGPRQETQYF. CDR3 coding DNA: TGTGCCAGCAGCCAACTAGCGGGAGGGCCGAGGCAAGAGACCCAGTACTTC.

The chain employs TRBV2 and TRBJ2-7, with 9 bases lining up with TRBD2. The junction had 6 bases not matched to a gene; V was cut back by 8 bases and J by 4 bases. The CDR3 contains 13 residues. Germline V gene sequence: CDR1 SNHLY, CDR2 FYNNEI. CDR3 in DNA: TGTGCCAGCTTCGGGACTAGCCAGTACGAGCAGTACTTC. The encoded protein is CASFGTSQYEQYF.